This T cell receptor beta chain was captured by sequencing in a study of cytomegalovirus exposure and HLA in healthy donors. Overall study findings and caveats: Both high specificity and high sensitivity reportedly marked the classifier's diagnosis of cytomegalovirus status.

Per the germline V gene, CDR1 is SSHAT and CDR2 is FNYEAQ (reference sequence). Trimming shortened V by 2 bases and J by 7 bases, and 14 bases separated the two germline ends. This CDR3 has 14 amino acids. Concerning this clone: Its antigen is currently unknown.

The PCR was carried out with 60 Vbeta primers and 13 Jbeta primers. Original processing methods: A follow-up analysis tallied some 80 million unique TCR beta chains, some 9.9 million shared. TCRdb keeps only in-frame clones here, not all; method: immunoSEQ multiplex PCR. For V, J and clone size, that table is used; D and trimming come from the DNA. This sample has more than 150,000 clones, with 80% to 85% found just once. Source material: PBMCs. The gene calls are TRBV7-7 and TRBJ2-5, with D perhaps matching TRBD2 (5 bases). The receptor comes from a young woman in good health and CMV-seronegative. CDR3 sequence (DNA): TGTGCCAGCAGCTTATCTGGCAGCGGTGGGACCCAGTACTTC. Translation: CASSLSGSGGTQYF.